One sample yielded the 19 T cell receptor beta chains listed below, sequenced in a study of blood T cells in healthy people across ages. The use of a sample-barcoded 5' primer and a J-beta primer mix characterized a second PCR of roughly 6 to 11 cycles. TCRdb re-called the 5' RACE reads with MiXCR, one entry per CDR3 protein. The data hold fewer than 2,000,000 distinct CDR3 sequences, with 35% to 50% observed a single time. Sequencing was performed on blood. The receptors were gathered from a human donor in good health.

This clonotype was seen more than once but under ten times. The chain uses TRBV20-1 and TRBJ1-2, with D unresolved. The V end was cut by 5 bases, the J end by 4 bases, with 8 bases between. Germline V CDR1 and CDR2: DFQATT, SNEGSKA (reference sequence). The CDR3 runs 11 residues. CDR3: CSAPWGYGYTF. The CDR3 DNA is TGCAGTGCTCCCTGGGGCTATGGCTACACCTTC.

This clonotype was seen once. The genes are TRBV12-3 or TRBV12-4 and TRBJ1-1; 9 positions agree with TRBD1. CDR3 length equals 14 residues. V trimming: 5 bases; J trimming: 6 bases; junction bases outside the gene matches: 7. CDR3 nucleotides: TGTGCCAGCAGTCGACAGGGGGTCAACGCTGAAGCTTTCTTT. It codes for CASSRQGVNAEAFF.

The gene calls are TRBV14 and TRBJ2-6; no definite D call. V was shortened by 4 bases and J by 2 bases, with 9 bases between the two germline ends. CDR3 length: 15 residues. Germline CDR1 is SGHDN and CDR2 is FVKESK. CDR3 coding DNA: TGTGCCAGCAGCCCATTAGGAACTGGGGCCAACGTCCTGACTTTC. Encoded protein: CASSPLGTGANVLTF.

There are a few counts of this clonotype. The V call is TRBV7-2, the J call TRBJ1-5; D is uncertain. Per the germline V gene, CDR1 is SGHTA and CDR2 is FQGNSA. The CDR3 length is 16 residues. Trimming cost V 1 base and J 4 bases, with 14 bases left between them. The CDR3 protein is CASSLVSPTRNQPQHF. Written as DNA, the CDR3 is TGTGCCAGCAGCTTAGTTTCCCCAACTCGGAATCAGCCCCAGCATTTT. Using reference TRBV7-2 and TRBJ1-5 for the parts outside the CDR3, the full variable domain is GAGVSQSPSNKVTEKGKDVELRCDPISGHTALYWYRQSLGQGLEFLIYFQGNSAPDKSGLPSDRFSAERTGGSVSTLTIQRTQQEDSAVYLCASSLVSPTRNQPQHFGDGTRLSIL.

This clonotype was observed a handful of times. The CDR3 sequence is CASRWTRGTDEQFF. CDR3 DNA: TGTGCCAGCAGATGGACTAGGGGAACCGATGAGCAGTTCTTC. The chain combines TRBV7-2 with TRBJ2-1; 7 positions agree with TRBD2. Germline V gene lookup returns CDR1 SGHTA and CDR2 FQGNSA. V shed 6 bases, J shed 8 bases, and the junction held 10 bases outside the gene matches. This CDR3 has 14 residues. The whole variable domain, remainder taken from reference TRBV7-2 and TRBJ2-1, is GAGVSQSPSNKVTEKGKDVELRCDPISGHTALYWYRQSLGQGLEFLIYFQGNSAPDKSGLPSDRFSAERTGGSVSTLTIQRTQQEDSAVYLCASRWTRGTDEQFFGPGTRLTVL.

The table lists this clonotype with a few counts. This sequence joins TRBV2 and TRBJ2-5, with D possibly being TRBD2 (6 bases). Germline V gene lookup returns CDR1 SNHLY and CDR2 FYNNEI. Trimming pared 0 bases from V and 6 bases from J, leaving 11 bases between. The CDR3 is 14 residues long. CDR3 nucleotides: TGTGCCAGCAGTGAAGCGCGGGACCCTAAGACCCAGTACTTC. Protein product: CASSEARDPKTQYF.

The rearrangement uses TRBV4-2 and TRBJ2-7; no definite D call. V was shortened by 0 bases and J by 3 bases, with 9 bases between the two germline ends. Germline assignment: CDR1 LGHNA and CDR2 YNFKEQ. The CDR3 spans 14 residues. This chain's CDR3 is CASSQDIRVYEQYF. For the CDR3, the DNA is TGTGCCAGCAGCCAAGATATCCGGGTCTACGAGCAGTACTTC.

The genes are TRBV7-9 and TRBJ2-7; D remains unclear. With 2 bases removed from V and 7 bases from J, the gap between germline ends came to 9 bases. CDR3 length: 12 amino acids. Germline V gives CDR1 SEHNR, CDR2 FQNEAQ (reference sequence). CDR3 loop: CASSLPHTEQYF. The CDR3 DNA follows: TGTGCCAGCAGCTTACCCCACACAGAGCAGTACTTC. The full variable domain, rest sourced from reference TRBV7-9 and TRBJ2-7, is DTGVSQNPRHKITKRGQNVTFRCDPISEHNRLYWYRQTLGQGPEFLTYFQNEAQLEKSRLLSDRFSAERPKGSFSTLEIQRTEQGDSAMYLCASSLPHTEQYFGPGTRLTVT.

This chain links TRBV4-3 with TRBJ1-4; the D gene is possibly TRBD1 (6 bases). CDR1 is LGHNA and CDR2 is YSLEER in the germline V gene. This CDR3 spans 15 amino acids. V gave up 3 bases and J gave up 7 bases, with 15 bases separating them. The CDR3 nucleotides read TGCGCCAGCAGCCACGCAACAGGGTATGCTGAAAAACTGTTTTTT. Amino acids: CASSHATGYAEKLFF.

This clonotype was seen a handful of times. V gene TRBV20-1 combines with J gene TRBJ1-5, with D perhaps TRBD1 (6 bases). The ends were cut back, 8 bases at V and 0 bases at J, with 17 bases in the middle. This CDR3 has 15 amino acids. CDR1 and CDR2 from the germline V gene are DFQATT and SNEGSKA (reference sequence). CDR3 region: CSTAAPDSSNQPQHF. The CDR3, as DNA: TGCAGTACTGCGGCGCCGGACAGTAGCAATCAGCCCCAGCATTTT.

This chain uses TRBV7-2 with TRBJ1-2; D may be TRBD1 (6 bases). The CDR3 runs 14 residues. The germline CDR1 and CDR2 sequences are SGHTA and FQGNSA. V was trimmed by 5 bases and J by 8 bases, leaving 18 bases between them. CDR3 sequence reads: CASSPRIGGRGYTF. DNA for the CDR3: TGTGCCAGCAGCCCCCGGATCGGGGGGCGCGGCTACACCTTC.

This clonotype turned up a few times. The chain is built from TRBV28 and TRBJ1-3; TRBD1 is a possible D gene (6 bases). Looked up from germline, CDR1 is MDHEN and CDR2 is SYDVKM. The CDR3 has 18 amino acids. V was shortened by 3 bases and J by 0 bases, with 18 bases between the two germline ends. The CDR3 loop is CASSFVRTVTYSGNTIYF. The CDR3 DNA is TGTGCCAGCAGTTTTGTCCGGACAGTTACCTACTCTGGAAACACCATATATTTT.

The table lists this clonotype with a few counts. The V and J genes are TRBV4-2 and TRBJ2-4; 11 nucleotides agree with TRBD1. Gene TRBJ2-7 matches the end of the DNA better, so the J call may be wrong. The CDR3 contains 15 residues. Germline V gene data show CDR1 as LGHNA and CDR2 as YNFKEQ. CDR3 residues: CASSRTGTGGYEQYF. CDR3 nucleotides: TGTGCCAGCAGCCGAACCGGGACAGGGGGGTACGAGCAGTACTTC.

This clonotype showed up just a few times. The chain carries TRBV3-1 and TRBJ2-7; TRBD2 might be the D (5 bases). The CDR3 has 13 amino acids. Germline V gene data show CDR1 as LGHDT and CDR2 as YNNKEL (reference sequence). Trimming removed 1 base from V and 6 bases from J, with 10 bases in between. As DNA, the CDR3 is TGTGCCAGCAGCCAAGTGGACTTGGGCGAGCAGTACTTC. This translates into CASSQVDLGEQYF.

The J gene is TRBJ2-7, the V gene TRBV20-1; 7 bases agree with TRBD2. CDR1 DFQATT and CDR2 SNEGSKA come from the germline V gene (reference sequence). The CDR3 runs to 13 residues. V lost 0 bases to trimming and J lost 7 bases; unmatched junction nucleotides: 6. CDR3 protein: CSARDLGGFEQYF. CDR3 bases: TGCAGTGCTAGAGATCTGGGGGGGTTTGAGCAGTACTTC.

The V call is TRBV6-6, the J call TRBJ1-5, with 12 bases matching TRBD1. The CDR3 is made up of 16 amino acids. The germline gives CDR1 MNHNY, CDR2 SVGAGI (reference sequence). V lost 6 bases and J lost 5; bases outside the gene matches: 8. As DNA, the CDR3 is TGTGCCAGCAGGAATACCGGGACAGGGGGCGATCAGCCCCAGCATTTT. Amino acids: CASRNTGTGGDQPQHF.

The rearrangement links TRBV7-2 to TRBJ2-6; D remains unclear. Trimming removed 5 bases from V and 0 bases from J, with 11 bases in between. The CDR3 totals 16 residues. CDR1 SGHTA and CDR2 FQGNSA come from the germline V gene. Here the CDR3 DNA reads TGTGCCAGCAGCCCCCCCTGGGGCTCTGGGGCCAACGTCCTGACTTTC. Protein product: CASSPPWGSGANVLTF.

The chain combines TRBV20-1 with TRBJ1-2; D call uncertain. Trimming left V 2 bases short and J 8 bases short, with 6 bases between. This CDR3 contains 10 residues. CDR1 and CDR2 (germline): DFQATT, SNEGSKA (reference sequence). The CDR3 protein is CSARRGGYTF. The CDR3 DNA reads TGCAGTGCTAGACGCGGGGGCTACACCTTC.

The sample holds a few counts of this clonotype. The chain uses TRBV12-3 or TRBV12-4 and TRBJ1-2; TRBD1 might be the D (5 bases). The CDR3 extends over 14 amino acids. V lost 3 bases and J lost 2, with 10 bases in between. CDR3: CASSLGQKNYGYTF. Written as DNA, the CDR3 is TGTGCCAGCAGTTTGGGGCAGAAAAACTATGGCTACACCTTC.